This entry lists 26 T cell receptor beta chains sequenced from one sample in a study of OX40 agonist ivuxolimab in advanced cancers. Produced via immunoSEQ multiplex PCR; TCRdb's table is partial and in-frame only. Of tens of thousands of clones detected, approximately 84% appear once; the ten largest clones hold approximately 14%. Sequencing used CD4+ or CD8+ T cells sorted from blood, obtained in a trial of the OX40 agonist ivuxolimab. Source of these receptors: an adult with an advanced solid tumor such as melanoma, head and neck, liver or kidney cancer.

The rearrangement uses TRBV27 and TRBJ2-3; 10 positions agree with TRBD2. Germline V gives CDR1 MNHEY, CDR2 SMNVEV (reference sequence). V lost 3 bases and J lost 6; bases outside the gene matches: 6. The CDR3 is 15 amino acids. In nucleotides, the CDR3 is TGTGCCAGCAGTTTCTATAGCGGGAGGATGGATACGCAGTATTTT. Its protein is CASSFYSGRMDTQYF.

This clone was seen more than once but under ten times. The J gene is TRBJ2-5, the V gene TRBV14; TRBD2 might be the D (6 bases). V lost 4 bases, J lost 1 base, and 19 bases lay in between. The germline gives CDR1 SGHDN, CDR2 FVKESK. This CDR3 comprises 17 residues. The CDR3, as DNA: TGTGCCAGCAGCCTATATGGCTTTACTAGCTTCCAAGAGACCCAGTACTTC. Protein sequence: CASSLYGFTSFQETQYF.

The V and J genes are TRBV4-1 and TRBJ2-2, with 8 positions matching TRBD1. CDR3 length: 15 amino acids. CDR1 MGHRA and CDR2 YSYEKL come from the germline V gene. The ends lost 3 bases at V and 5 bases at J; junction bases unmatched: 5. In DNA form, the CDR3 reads TGCGCCAGCAGCCACCCTGGACAGGGTACCGGGGAGCTGTTTTTT. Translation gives CASSHPGQGTGELFF.

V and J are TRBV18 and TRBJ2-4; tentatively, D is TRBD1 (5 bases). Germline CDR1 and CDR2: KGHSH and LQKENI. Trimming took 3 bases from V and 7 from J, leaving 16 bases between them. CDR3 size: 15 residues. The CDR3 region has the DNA TGTGCCAGCTCACCCCGGACAAACTTACAGAACATTCAGTACTTC. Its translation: CASSPRTNLQNIQYF.

CDR3 amino acids: CASSPGGSQGDTQYF. CDR3 sequence (DNA): TGCGCCAGCAGCCCAGGGGGAAGCCAGGGAGATACGCAGTATTTT. The J gene is TRBJ2-3, the V gene TRBV5-1; TRBD1 aligns across 7 bases. The CDR3 runs 15 residues. Trimming at V came to 4 bases and at J to 5 bases, leaving 10 bases not matched to a gene. Germline values: CDR1 SGHRS, CDR2 YFSETQ.

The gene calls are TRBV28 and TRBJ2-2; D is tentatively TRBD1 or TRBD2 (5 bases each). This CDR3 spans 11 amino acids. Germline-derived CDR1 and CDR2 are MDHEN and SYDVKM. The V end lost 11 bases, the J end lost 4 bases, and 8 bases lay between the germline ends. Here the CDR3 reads CASRGTGELFF. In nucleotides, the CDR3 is TGTGCCTCGAGGGGCACCGGGGAGCTGTTTTTT.

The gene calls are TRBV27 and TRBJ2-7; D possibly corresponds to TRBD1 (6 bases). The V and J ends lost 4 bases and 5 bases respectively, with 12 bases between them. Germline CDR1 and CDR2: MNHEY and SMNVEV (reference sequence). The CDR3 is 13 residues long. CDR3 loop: CASSSYRDHEQYF. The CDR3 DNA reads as TGTGCCAGCAGTTCCTACAGGGACCACGAGCAGTACTTC.

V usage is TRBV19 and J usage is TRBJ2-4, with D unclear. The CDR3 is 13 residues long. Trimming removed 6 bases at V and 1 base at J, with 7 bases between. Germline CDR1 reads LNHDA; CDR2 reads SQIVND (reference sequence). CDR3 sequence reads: CASSPRAKNIQYF. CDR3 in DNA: TGTGCCAGTAGCCCCAGGGCCAAAAACATTCAGTACTTC.

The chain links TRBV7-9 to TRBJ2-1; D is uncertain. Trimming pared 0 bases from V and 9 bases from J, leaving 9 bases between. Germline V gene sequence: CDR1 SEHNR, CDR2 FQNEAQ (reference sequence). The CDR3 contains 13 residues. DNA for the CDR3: TGTGCCAGCAGCTTAGCGGGAAATACTGAGCAGTTCTTC. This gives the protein CASSLAGNTEQFF. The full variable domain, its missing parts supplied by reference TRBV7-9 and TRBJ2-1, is DTGVSQNPRHKITKRGQNVTFRCDPISEHNRLYWYRQTLGQGPEFLTYFQNEAQLEKSRLLSDRFSAERPKGSFSTLEIQRTEQGDSAMYLCASSLAGNTEQFFGPGTRLTVL.

CDR3 nucleotide sequence: TGTGCCAGCAGCACTACTAGCACAGATACGCAGTATTTT. Translated, it gives CASSTTSTDTQYF. The J gene is TRBJ2-3, the V gene TRBV9; D ambiguous. The CDR3 runs to 13 residues. CDR1 SGDLS and CDR2 YYNGEE come from the germline V gene. V lost 4 bases, J lost 0 bases, and 6 bases lay in between.

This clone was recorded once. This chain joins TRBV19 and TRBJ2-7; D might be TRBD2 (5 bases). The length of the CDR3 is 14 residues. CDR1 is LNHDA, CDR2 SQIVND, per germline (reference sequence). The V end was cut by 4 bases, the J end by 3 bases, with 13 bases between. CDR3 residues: CASSTRGNDYEQYF. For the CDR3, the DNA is TGTGCCAGTAGTACGAGAGGGAACGACTACGAGCAGTACTTC.

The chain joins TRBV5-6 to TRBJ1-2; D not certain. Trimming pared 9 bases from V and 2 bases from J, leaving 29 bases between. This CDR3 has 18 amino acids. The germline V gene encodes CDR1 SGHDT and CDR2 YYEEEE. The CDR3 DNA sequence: TGTGCCACCAGTATGATCATTCCCCGGTCAGCATCCAACTATGGCTACACCTTC. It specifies CATSMIIPRSASNYGYTF.

For the CDR3, the DNA is TGTGCCAGCAGTTTATTGAGCTCTGGGGCCAACGTCCTGACTTTC. It encodes CASSLLSSGANVLTF. The V gene is TRBV27, the J gene TRBJ2-6; D is uncertain. V lost 1 base and J lost 0, with 4 bases in between. The CDR3 sequence is 15 residues long. Germline V CDR1 and CDR2: MNHEY, SMNVEV (reference sequence).

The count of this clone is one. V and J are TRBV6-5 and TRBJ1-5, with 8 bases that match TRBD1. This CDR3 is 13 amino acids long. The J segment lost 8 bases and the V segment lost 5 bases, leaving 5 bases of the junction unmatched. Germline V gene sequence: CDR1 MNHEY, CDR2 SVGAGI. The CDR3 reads CASSQDRGKPQHF. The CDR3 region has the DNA TGTGCCAGCAGTCAAGACAGGGGAAAGCCCCAGCATTTT.

The CDR3 DNA sequence: TGTGCCAGCAGCTGGACAGGGGCGGGTGAGACCCAGTACTTC. Amino acids: CASSWTGAGETQYF. V is TRBV7-9 and J is TRBJ2-5; 9 nucleotides line up with TRBD1. The J segment lost 5 bases and the V segment lost 4 bases, leaving 5 bases of the junction unmatched. CDR1 is SEHNR and CDR2 is FQNEAQ in the germline V gene (reference sequence). This CDR3 has 14 residues.

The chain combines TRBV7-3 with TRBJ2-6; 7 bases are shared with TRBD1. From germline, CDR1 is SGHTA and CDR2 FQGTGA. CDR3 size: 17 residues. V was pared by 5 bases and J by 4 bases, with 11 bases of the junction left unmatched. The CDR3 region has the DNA TGTGCCAGCAGCGCCGGGACAGCTAGTTGGGGGGCCAACGTCCTGACTTTC. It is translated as CASSAGTASWGANVLTF.

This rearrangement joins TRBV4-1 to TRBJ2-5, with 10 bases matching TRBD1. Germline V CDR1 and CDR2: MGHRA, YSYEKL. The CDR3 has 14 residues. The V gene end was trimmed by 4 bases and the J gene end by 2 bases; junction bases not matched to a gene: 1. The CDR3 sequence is CASSRTGGQETQYF. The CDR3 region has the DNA TGCGCCAGCAGCCGGACAGGGGGACAAGAGACCCAGTACTTC.

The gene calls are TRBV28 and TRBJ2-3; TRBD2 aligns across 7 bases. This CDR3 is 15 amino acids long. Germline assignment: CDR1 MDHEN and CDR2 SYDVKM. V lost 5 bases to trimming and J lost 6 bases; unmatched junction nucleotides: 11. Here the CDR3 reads CASSARGSARDTQYF. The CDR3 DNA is TGTGCCAGCAGTGCGCGGGGGAGCGCACGGGATACGCAGTATTTT.

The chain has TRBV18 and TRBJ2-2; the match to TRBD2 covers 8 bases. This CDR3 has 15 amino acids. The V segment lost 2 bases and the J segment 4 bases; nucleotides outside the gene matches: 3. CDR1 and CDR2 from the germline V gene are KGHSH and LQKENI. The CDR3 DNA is TGTGCCAGCTCACCAGACCTAGCGGGCACCGGGGAGCTGTTTTTT. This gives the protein CASSPDLAGTGELFF.

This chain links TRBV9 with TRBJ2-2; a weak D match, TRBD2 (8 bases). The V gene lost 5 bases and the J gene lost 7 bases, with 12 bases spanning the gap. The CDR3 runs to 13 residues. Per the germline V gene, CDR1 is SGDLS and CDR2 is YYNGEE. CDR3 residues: CASRTGTSGELFF. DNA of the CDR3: TGTGCCAGCAGGACAGGGACTAGCGGGGAGCTGTTTTTT.

The CDR3 coding sequence is TGTGCCAGCAGTTTTCTAATGGGAGGGGGTGAAAAACTGTTTTTT. It codes for CASSFLMGGGEKLFF. The chain carries TRBV28 and TRBJ1-4; D might be TRBD1 (6 bases). The ends were cut back, 3 bases at V and 7 bases at J, with 15 bases in the middle. CDR3 length: 15 residues. The germline CDR1 and CDR2 sequences are MDHEN and SYDVKM.

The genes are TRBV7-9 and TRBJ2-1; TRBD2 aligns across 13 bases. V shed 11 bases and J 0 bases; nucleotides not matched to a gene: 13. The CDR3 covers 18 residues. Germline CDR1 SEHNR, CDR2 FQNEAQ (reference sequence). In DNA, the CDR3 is TGTGCCGGCGCTCCGGGACTAGCGGGACCGGTCTCCTACAATGAGCAGTTCTTC. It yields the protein CAGAPGLAGPVSYNEQFF.

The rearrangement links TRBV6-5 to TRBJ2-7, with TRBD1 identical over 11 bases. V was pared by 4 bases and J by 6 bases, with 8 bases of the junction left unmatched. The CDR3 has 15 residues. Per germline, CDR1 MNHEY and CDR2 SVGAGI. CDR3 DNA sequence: TGTGCCAGCAGTTCCCGGGACAGGGGGACAGGCGAGCAGTACTTC. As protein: CASSSRDRGTGEQYF.

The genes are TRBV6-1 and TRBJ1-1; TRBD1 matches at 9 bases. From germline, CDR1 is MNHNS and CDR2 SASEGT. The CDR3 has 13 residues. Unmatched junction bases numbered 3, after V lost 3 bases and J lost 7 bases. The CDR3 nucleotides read TGTGCCAGCAGTGAGGACAGGGGAGATGAAGCTTTCTTT. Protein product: CASSEDRGDEAFF.

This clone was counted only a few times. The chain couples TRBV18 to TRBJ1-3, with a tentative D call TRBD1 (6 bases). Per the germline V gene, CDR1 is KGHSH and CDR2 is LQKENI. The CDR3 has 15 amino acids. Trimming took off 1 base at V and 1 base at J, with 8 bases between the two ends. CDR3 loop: CASSPRQASGNTIYF. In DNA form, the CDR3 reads TGTGCCAGCTCACCACGACAGGCATCTGGAAACACCATATATTTT.

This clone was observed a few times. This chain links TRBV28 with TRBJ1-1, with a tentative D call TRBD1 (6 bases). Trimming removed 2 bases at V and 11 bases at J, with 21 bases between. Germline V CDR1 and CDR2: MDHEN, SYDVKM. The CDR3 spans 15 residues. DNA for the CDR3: TGTGCCAGCAGTTTACGGGGGCTGCAAGGGATGAATGCTTTCTTT. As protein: CASSLRGLQGMNAFF.